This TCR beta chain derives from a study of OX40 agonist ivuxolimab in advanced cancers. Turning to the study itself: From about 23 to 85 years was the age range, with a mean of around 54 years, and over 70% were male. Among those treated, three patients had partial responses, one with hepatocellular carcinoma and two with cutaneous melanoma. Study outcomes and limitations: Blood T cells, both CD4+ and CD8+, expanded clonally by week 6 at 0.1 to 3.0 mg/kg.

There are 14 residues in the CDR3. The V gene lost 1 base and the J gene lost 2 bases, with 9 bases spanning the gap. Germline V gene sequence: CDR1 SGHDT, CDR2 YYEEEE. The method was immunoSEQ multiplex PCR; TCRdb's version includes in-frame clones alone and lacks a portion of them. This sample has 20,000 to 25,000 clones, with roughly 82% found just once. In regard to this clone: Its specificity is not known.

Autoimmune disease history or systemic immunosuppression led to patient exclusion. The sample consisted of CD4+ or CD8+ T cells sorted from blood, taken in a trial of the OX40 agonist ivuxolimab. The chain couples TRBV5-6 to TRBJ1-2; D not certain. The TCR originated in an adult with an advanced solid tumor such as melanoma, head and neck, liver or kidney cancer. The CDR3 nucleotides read TGTGCCAGCAGCTTGAGCTCTGGGAACTATGGCTACACCTTC. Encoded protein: CASSLSSGNYGYTF.